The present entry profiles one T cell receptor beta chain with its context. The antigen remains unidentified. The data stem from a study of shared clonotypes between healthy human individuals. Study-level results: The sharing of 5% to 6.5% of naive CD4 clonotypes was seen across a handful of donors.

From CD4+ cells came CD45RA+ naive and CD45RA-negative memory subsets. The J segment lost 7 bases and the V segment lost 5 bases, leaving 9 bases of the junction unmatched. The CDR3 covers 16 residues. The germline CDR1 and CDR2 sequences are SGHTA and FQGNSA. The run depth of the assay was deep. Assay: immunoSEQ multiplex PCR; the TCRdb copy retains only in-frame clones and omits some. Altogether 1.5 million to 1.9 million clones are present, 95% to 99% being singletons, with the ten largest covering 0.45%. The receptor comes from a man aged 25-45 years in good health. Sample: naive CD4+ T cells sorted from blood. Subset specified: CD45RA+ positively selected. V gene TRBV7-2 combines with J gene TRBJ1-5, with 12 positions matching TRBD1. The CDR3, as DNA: TGTGCCAGCAGCCCTCAGGGACAGGGGGCACAGCAGCCCCAGCATTTT. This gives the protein CASSPQGQGAQQPQHF.